These T cell receptor beta chains were read from a single sample in a study of control samples from healthy donors and cancer patients. Profiling relied on immunoSEQ multiplex PCR, and the TCRdb table lists in-frame clones only, not all of them. The sample comprises 40,000 to 55,000 clones, 80% to 90% of which are singletons, and 10% rests with the top ten. Sequenced input: PBMCs. These receptors originate from a woman aged 60-75 years with lung cancer. Each CDR3 is given with its conserved first and last residue. The order of the fields is CDR3 protein, CDR3 DNA, V gene, CDR3 length, clone size, D gene, J gene. The D gene is left open where the match is weak. Only part of the rows carry a size: once, few, many, or a class if the clone is expanded.

CDR3 protein: CASSLSTADTQYF; CDR3 DNA: TGTGCCAGCAGCTTATCTACGGCGGATACGCAGTATTTT; V gene: TRBV7-6; CDR3 length: 13; clone size: -; D gene: -; J gene: TRBJ2-3
CDR3 protein: CASSLSLVVAGAPYEQYF; CDR3 DNA: TGTGCCAGCAGCTTAAGTCTAGTGGTAGCGGGTGCCCCCTACGAGCAGTACTTC; V gene: TRBV7-2; CDR3 length: 18; clone size: -; D gene: TRBD2; J gene: TRBJ2-7
CDR3 protein: CATSATGDSHEQYF; CDR3 DNA: TGTGCCACCAGTGCGACAGGGGATTCCCACGAGCAGTACTTC; V gene: TRBV24-1; CDR3 length: 14; clone size: -; D gene: TRBD1; J gene: TRBJ2-7
CDR3 protein: CAWSVPGEGEKLFF; CDR3 DNA: TGTGCCTGGAGTGTACCGGGGGAGGGGGAAAAACTGTTTTTT; V gene: TRBV30; CDR3 length: 14; clone size: -; D gene: -; J gene: TRBJ1-4
CDR3 protein: CASSSQVGTSPYNEQFF; CDR3 DNA: TGTGCCAGCAGCTCCCAGGTCGGGACTTCGCCATACAATGAGCAGTTCTTC; V gene: TRBV11-2; CDR3 length: 17; clone size: -; D gene: -; J gene: TRBJ2-1
CDR3 protein: CASSTPQNTIYF; CDR3 DNA: TGTGCCAGTTCAACCCCCCAGAACACCATATATTTT; V gene: TRBV18; CDR3 length: 12; clone size: -; D gene: -; J gene: TRBJ1-3
CDR3 protein: CASSQGPTEAFF; CDR3 DNA: TGTGCCAGCAGCCAAGGACCCACTGAAGCTTTCTTT; V gene: TRBV4-2; CDR3 length: 12; clone size: -; D gene: -; J gene: TRBJ1-1
CDR3 protein: CASSFDSSGSYEQYF; CDR3 DNA: TGCGCCAGCAGCTTCGACTCGTCGGGCTCCTACGAGCAGTACTTC; V gene: TRBV5-1; CDR3 length: 15; clone size: -; D gene: -; J gene: TRBJ2-7
CDR3 protein: CASSLVRRPYEQYF; CDR3 DNA: TGTGCCAGCAGCTTGGTGCGAAGACCCTACGAGCAGTACTTC; V gene: TRBV5-6; CDR3 length: 14; clone size: -; D gene: -; J gene: TRBJ2-7
CDR3 protein: CAISVSWESGVSSYEQYF; CDR3 DNA: TGTGCCATCAGTGTGTCTTGGGAGAGCGGGGTTAGCTCCTACGAGCAGTACTTC; V gene: TRBV10-3; CDR3 length: 18; clone size: -; D gene: TRBD2; J gene: TRBJ2-7
CDR3 protein: CASSFSGNTDTQYF; CDR3 DNA: TGTGCCAGCAGCTTCTCGGGAAACACAGATACGCAGTATTTT; V gene: TRBV7-7; CDR3 length: 14; clone size: -; D gene: -; J gene: TRBJ2-3
CDR3 protein: CASSLKGLPEAFF; CDR3 DNA: TGTGCCAGCAGTTTAAAGGGCCTCCCTGAAGCTTTCTTT; V gene: TRBV27; CDR3 length: 13; clone size: -; D gene: -; J gene: TRBJ1-1
CDR3 protein: CASSLPENYEQYF; CDR3 DNA: TGTGCCAGCTCACTCCCAGAGAACTACGAGCAGTACTTC; V gene: TRBV18; CDR3 length: 13; clone size: -; D gene: -; J gene: TRBJ2-7
CDR3 protein: CASSPLRDRSIYGSGANVLTF; CDR3 DNA: TGTGCCAGCTCACCACTAAGAGACAGAAGTATCTATGGCTCTGGGGCCAACGTCCTGACTTTC; V gene: TRBV18; CDR3 length: 21; clone size: -; D gene: -; J gene: TRBJ2-6
CDR3 protein: CASSPSSGGDTQYF; CDR3 DNA: TGTGCCAGCAGCCCCAGTTCGGGGGGAGATACGCAGTATTTT; V gene: TRBV7-7; CDR3 length: 14; clone size: -; D gene: TRBD2; J gene: TRBJ2-3
CDR3 protein: CAWNRGLGPQHF; CDR3 DNA: TGTGCCTGGAACAGGGGGCTAGGGCCCCAGCATTTT; V gene: TRBV30; CDR3 length: 12; clone size: -; D gene: TRBD1; J gene: TRBJ1-5
CDR3 protein: CASSSLAGEETQYF; CDR3 DNA: TGTGCCAGCAGTTCCCTAGCGGGAGAAGAGACCCAGTACTTC; V gene: TRBV5-5; CDR3 length: 14; clone size: -; D gene: TRBD2; J gene: TRBJ2-5
CDR3 protein: CASSQGSSGNTIYF; CDR3 DNA: TGTGCCAGCAGCCAAGGGAGCTCTGGAAACACCATATATTTT; V gene: TRBV3-1/TRBV3-2; CDR3 length: 14; clone size: -; D gene: -; J gene: TRBJ1-3
CDR3 protein: CASSLGTGGLNTEAFF; CDR3 DNA: TGTGCCAGCTCACTCGGGACAGGGGGATTGAACACTGAAGCTTTCTTT; V gene: TRBV18; CDR3 length: 16; clone size: -; D gene: TRBD1; J gene: TRBJ1-1
CDR3 protein: CARQTGGSGTEAFF; CDR3 DNA: TGTGCCAGGCAGACAGGGGGCTCGGGCACTGAAGCTTTCTTT; V gene: TRBV2; CDR3 length: 14; clone size: -; D gene: TRBD1; J gene: TRBJ1-1
CDR3 protein: CAWSVPSENTNEQFF; CDR3 DNA: TGTGCCTGGAGTGTACCTAGCGAGAACACTAATGAGCAGTTCTTC; V gene: TRBV30; CDR3 length: 15; clone size: -; D gene: -; J gene: TRBJ2-1
CDR3 protein: CATSRDRVPGSYGYTF; CDR3 DNA: TGTGCCACCAGCAGAGACCGGGTGCCCGGGAGCTATGGCTACACCTTC; V gene: TRBV15; CDR3 length: 16; clone size: -; D gene: -; J gene: TRBJ1-2
CDR3 protein: CATRRGLDRGSTDTQYF; CDR3 DNA: TGTGCCACTAGACGGGGGTTGGACAGGGGAAGCACAGATACGCAGTATTTT; V gene: TRBV19; CDR3 length: 17; clone size: -; D gene: TRBD1; J gene: TRBJ2-3
CDR3 protein: CASSRWDYRNTGELFF; CDR3 DNA: TGTGCCAGTAGTAGATGGGACTACCGCAACACCGGGGAGCTGTTTTTT; V gene: TRBV19; CDR3 length: 16; clone size: -; D gene: TRBD2; J gene: TRBJ2-2
CDR3 protein: CASTDADTGELFF; CDR3 DNA: TGTGCCAGTACCGACGCGGACACCGGGGAGCTGTTTTTT; V gene: TRBV19; CDR3 length: 13; clone size: once; D gene: -; J gene: TRBJ2-2
CDR3 protein: CASRLAGGNEQFF; CDR3 DNA: TGTGCCAGTAGACTAGCGGGAGGGAATGAGCAGTTCTTC; V gene: TRBV19; CDR3 length: 13; clone size: -; D gene: TRBD2; J gene: TRBJ2-1
CDR3 protein: CASSDPRVDQETQYF; CDR3 DNA: TGCGCCAGCAGTGACCCCCGGGTCGACCAAGAGACCCAGTACTTC; V gene: TRBV10-2; CDR3 length: 15; clone size: -; D gene: -; J gene: TRBJ2-5
CDR3 protein: CASSEGIFTNTEAFF; CDR3 DNA: TGTGCCAGCAGTGAAGGAATCTTTACGAACACTGAAGCTTTCTTT; V gene: TRBV6-1; CDR3 length: 15; clone size: -; D gene: -; J gene: TRBJ1-1
CDR3 protein: CASRRTGGAANTEAFF; CDR3 DNA: TGTGCCAGCAGAAGGACAGGGGGGGCGGCGAACACTGAAGCTTTCTTT; V gene: TRBV7-9; CDR3 length: 16; clone size: -; D gene: TRBD1; J gene: TRBJ1-1
CDR3 protein: CASSTPSGTSGSAQYF; CDR3 DNA: TGTGCCAGCAGCACCCCTTCCGGGACTAGCGGGAGCGCCCAGTACTTC; V gene: TRBV7-2; CDR3 length: 16; clone size: -; D gene: TRBD2; J gene: TRBJ2-5
CDR3 protein: CASSLGGGTVHQPQHF; CDR3 DNA: TGTGCCAGCAGCTTGGGTGGGGGGACAGTGCATCAGCCCCAGCATTTT; V gene: TRBV5-6; CDR3 length: 16; clone size: -; D gene: TRBD1; J gene: TRBJ1-5
CDR3 protein: CASSPTGSGANVLTF; CDR3 DNA: TGTGCCAGCTCACCCACGGGCTCTGGGGCCAACGTCCTGACTTTC; V gene: TRBV18; CDR3 length: 15; clone size: -; D gene: -; J gene: TRBJ2-6
CDR3 protein: CASMSTRDRDVNEQFF; CDR3 DNA: TGCGCCAGCATGTCGACCCGGGACAGGGATGTCAATGAGCAGTTCTTC; V gene: TRBV5-1; CDR3 length: 16; clone size: -; D gene: TRBD1; J gene: TRBJ2-1
CDR3 protein: CASSRGRGNNNEQFF; CDR3 DNA: TGTGCCAGCAGCCGAGGTCGGGGGAATAACAATGAGCAGTTCTTC; V gene: TRBV7-8; CDR3 length: 15; clone size: -; D gene: -; J gene: TRBJ2-1
CDR3 protein: CASSQTTDTEAFF; CDR3 DNA: TGCGCCAGCAGCCAAACGACGGACACTGAAGCTTTCTTT; V gene: TRBV4-3; CDR3 length: 13; clone size: -; D gene: -; J gene: TRBJ1-1
CDR3 protein: CATSDLLPLNTEAFF; CDR3 DNA: TGTGCCACCAGTGATCTCTTGCCACTGAACACTGAAGCTTTCTTT; V gene: TRBV24-1; CDR3 length: 15; clone size: -; D gene: -; J gene: TRBJ1-1
CDR3 protein: CSASPSRGYNEQFF; CDR3 DNA: TGCAGTGCTAGTCCCTCGCGGGGTTACAATGAGCAGTTCTTC; V gene: TRBV20-1; CDR3 length: 14; clone size: -; D gene: -; J gene: TRBJ2-1
CDR3 protein: CASSFGTGVAETQYF; CDR3 DNA: TGTGCCAGCAGCTTTGGTACAGGGGTTGCGGAGACCCAGTACTTC; V gene: TRBV7-6; CDR3 length: 15; clone size: -; D gene: TRBD1; J gene: TRBJ2-5
CDR3 protein: CASSWTGGHEQFF; CDR3 DNA: TGTGCCAGCAGCTGGACAGGGGGGCATGAGCAGTTCTTC; V gene: TRBV7-3; CDR3 length: 13; clone size: -; D gene: TRBD1; J gene: TRBJ2-1
CDR3 protein: CASATGTGNTGELFF; CDR3 DNA: TGCGCCAGCGCTACAGGGACAGGGAACACCGGGGAGCTGTTTTTT; V gene: TRBV5-1; CDR3 length: 15; clone size: few; D gene: TRBD1; J gene: TRBJ2-2
CDR3 protein: CASSTSEGDRSEQYF; CDR3 DNA: TGTGCCAGCAGCACGTCAGAGGGGGACCGTAGCGAGCAGTACTTC; V gene: TRBV9; CDR3 length: 15; clone size: -; D gene: -; J gene: TRBJ2-7
CDR3 protein: CAWSVRNEQYF; CDR3 DNA: TGTGCCTGGAGTGTCCGAAACGAGCAGTACTTC; V gene: TRBV30; CDR3 length: 11; clone size: -; D gene: -; J gene: TRBJ2-7